Presented here are 10 T cell receptor beta chains from one specimen sequenced in a study of blood T cell repertoires in COVID-19 (dated by TCRdb to about 2020). Library preparation used the immunoSEQ multiplex PCR assay. TCRdb re-hosts the immuneACCESS table, in-frame sequences only. Its copies lack some clones; in the studies checked, an unresolved V gene accounts for under half of them, and the cause for the rest is not known. The sample has 150,000 or so clones on record, more than 65% of them singletons. Of the sample, 13% to 15% is held by the ten largest clones. The sequencing sample was made of PBMCs or T cells enriched from blood (not recorded which). The receptors originated from a man between 50 and 59 years old who had recovered from COVID-19.

The gene calls are TRBV28 and TRBJ1-1; tentatively, D is TRBD1 (5 bases). The CDR3 length is 13 residues. Trimming removed 5 bases from V and 6 bases from J, with 13 bases in between. The germline V gene encodes CDR1 MDHEN and CDR2 SYDVKM. CDR3 bases: TGTGCCAGCAGTCAGGGCCGTAACGCTGAAGCTTTCTTT. Residues: CASSQGRNAEAFF.

This clone was seen only a few times. The rearrangement uses TRBV12-3 or TRBV12-4 and TRBJ1-6, with D perhaps matching TRBD1 (6 bases). V lost 6 bases and J 7 bases, leaving 10 bases between the germline ends. The CDR3 spans 13 residues. For the CDR3, the DNA is TGTGCCAGCAGCCGGGACATAAATTCACCCCTCCACTTT. Translating gives CASSRDINSPLHF.

This sequence joins TRBV5-1 and TRBJ2-2; the match to TRBD2 covers 10 bases. The V gene end was trimmed by 4 bases and the J gene end by 3 bases; junction bases not matched to a gene: 6. This CDR3 contains 16 residues. CDR1 and CDR2 (germline): SGHRS, YFSETQ. CDR3 residues: CASSLLAGRDTGELFF. Written as DNA, the CDR3 is TGCGCCAGCAGCCTACTAGCGGGGAGAGACACCGGGGAGCTGTTTTTT.

The chain links TRBV5-6 to TRBJ1-6; D ambiguous. Looked up from germline, CDR1 is SGHDT and CDR2 is YYEEEE. Between the trimmed V and J ends, which lost 1 base and 8 bases, there was a span of 22 bases. This CDR3 comprises 18 residues. The CDR3 region is CASSLKAILTRGDSPLHF. The DNA of the CDR3 is TGTGCCAGCAGCTTGAAGGCCATCCTAACCCGGGGTGATTCACCCCTCCACTTT.

The gene calls are TRBV6-4 and TRBJ1-2, with TRBD1 matching over 7 bases. Germline loops: CDR1 MRHNA, CDR2 SNTAGT. V lost 4 bases to trimming and J lost 7 bases; unmatched junction nucleotides: 21. The CDR3 has 18 amino acids. The CDR3 loop is CASSALPRQGNPTGGYTF. CDR3 bases: TGTGCCAGCAGTGCACTCCCGAGACAGGGAAACCCCACAGGTGGCTACACCTTC.

This clone was observed a single time. The rearrangement joins TRBV5-1 to TRBJ2-3, with TRBD1 identical over 7 bases. The CDR3 consists of 14 residues. V dropped 4 bases and J dropped 0; count of bases not matched to a gene: 2. CDR1 SGHRS and CDR2 YFSETQ come from the germline V gene. CDR3 sequence reads: CASSRRGSTDTQYF. The CDR3 nucleotides read TGCGCCAGCAGCCGCAGGGGGAGCACAGATACGCAGTATTTT.

The V gene is TRBV9, the J gene TRBJ2-5; 9 nucleotides match TRBD2. Trimming cost V 2 bases and J 2 bases; bases outside gene matches: 7. CDR3 length equals 16 residues. Germline V gives CDR1 SGDLS, CDR2 YYNGEE. In DNA, the CDR3 is TGTGCCAGCAGCGTTGGGCGGGGGGGCTTTCAAGAGACCCAGTACTTC. Amino acids: CASSVGRGGFQETQYF.

This chain connects TRBV9 to TRBJ1-1, with 8 bases fitting TRBD1. V lost 3 bases, J lost 4 bases, and 8 bases stayed unmatched. Per germline, CDR1 SGDLS and CDR2 YYNGEE. The CDR3 is 15 amino acids. In nucleotides, the CDR3 is TGTGCCAGCAGCGGAGTACAGGGGGAAGGCACTGAAGCTTTCTTT. This translates into CASSGVQGEGTEAFF.

The chain couples TRBV14 to TRBJ1-1; D is unclear. The V and J ends lost 0 bases and 5 bases respectively, with 13 bases between them. Germline V gene data show CDR1 as SGHDN and CDR2 as FVKESK. The CDR3 consists of 15 residues. CDR3 protein: CASSQDLGGETEAFF. The CDR3 region has the DNA TGTGCCAGCAGCCAAGATCTTGGTGGGGAGACTGAAGCTTTCTTT.

The J gene is TRBJ1-6, the V gene TRBV12-3 or TRBV12-4; D is possibly TRBD1 (5 bases). There are 13 residues in the CDR3. V dropped 3 bases and J dropped 7 bases, with 7 bases sitting between them. This CDR3 is CASSFRGNSPLHF. The CDR3 DNA sequence: TGTGCCAGCAGTTTTAGGGGCAATTCACCCCTCCACTTT.